A selection of T cell receptor beta chains follows, all from one sample in a study of blood T cell repertoires in COVID-19. Some clones are missing from TCRdb's copy, which holds only in-frame ones; the method was immunoSEQ multiplex PCR. The table includes 95,000 to 150,000 clones, 88% detected once. The sample comprised peripheral blood. Source of these receptors: a human donor in a cohort sampled during active COVID-19. The CDR3 runs from the conserved cysteine through the conserved F or W. The D gene is left open where the match is weak. Not all rows give a size; the values are once, few, many and, for expanded clones, a class.

clone_size d_call j_call v_call cdr3_aa cdr3_nt
NA NA TRBJ2-3 TRBV5-8 CASSSSGTLTDTQYF TGTGCCAGCAGCTCCTCCGGGACACTTACAGATACGCAGTATTTT
NA TRBD2 TRBJ2-7 TRBV7-2 CASSLEGASGSYEQYF TGTGCCAGCAGCTTAGAGGGCGCTAGCGGTTCCTACGAGCAGTACTTC
NA TRBD2 TRBJ2-7 TRBV5-1 CASSLTSGGAYEQYF TGCGCCAGCAGCTTGACTAGCGGGGGGGCCTACGAGCAGTACTTC
NA NA TRBJ2-1 TRBV9 CASSVEGTRTDEQFF TGTGCCAGCAGCGTAGAGGGTACAAGGACAGATGAGCAGTTCTTC
NA NA TRBJ1-1 TRBV10-3 CAGRVSQNTEAFF TGTGCCGGCCGGGTCTCTCAAAACACTGAAGCTTTCTTT
NA TRBD2 TRBJ2-1 TRBV3-1/TRBV3-2 CASSQGLAGGRQFF TGTGCCAGCAGCCAGGGACTAGCGGGAGGGAGGCAGTTCTTC
NA TRBD1 TRBJ1-6 TRBV30 CAWTLQGAQDYSPLHF TGTGCCTGGACCTTACAGGGGGCGCAGGATTATTCACCCCTCCACTTT
NA TRBD1 TRBJ1-3 TRBV7-9 CASSLGQGVMDTIYF TGTGCCAGCAGCTTAGGACAGGGGGTAATGGACACCATATATTTT
NA TRBD1 TRBJ1-1 TRBV29-1 CSGDRGPTEAFF TGCAGCGGTGACAGGGGCCCCACTGAAGCTTTCTTT
NA NA TRBJ2-7 TRBV4-1 CASSQDRGRVWEQYF TGCGCCAGCAGCCAAGATCGAGGTCGGGTCTGGGAGCAGTACTTC
once NA TRBJ1-2 TRBV5-4 CASSLVAGTDYGYTF TGTGCCAGCAGCTTGGTCGCCGGGACTGACTATGGCTACACCTTC
NA NA TRBJ2-2 TRBV6-2/TRBV6-3 CASSYLSGNTGELFF TGTGCCAGCAGTTACCTTAGCGGGAACACCGGGGAGCTGTTTTTT
NA TRBD1 TRBJ1-6 TRBV5-1 CASSSPTGAPYNSPLHF TGCGCCAGCAGCTCGCCTACAGGGGCGCCCTATAATTCACCCCTCCACTTT
NA NA TRBJ2-3 TRBV6-5 CASSSGLPPNTDTQYF TGTGCCAGCAGTTCGGGACTTCCACCTAACACAGATACGCAGTATTTT
NA NA TRBJ2-3 TRBV3-1/TRBV3-2 CASSQDRGDTQYF TGTGCCAGCAGCCAAGATCGGGGGGATACGCAGTATTTT
NA NA TRBJ1-2 TRBV28 CASGAYRSTNYGYTF TGTGCCAGCGGGGCATACCGGTCTACCAACTATGGCTACACCTTC
NA TRBD1 TRBJ1-1 TRBV10-2 CASRTGWNTEAFF TGCGCCAGCAGGACAGGGTGGAACACTGAAGCTTTCTTT
NA TRBD1 TRBJ2-3 TRBV7-9 CASSRPDRGAQYF TGTGCCAGCAGCCGTCCGGACAGGGGGGCGCAGTATTTT
many NA TRBJ2-7 TRBV10-1 CASTLTTVAYEQYF TGCGCCAGCACTCTAACTACGGTCGCCTACGAGCAGTACTTC
NA NA TRBJ2-7 TRBV18 CASSPPSRTYEQYF TGTGCCAGCTCACCACCGTCCAGGACCTACGAGCAGTACTTC
NA NA TRBJ2-2 TRBV13 CASSSGHPGELFF TGTGCCAGCAGCTCGGGACACCCCGGGGAGCTGTTTTTT
NA NA TRBJ1-6 TRBV10-3 CASKAGPSGSPLHF TGTGCCTCAAAGGCGGGACCCTCCGGTTCACCCCTCCACTTT
NA TRBD1 TRBJ2-7 TRBV5-1 CASSLVVGQGENEQYF TGCGCCAGCAGCTTGGTCGTTGGACAGGGGGAAAACGAGCAGTACTTC
NA TRBD1 TRBJ2-7 TRBV14 CASSQVAGGYEQYF TGTGCCAGCAGCCAAGTTGCAGGGGGCTACGAGCAGTACTTC
NA NA TRBJ2-6 TRBV5-1 CASSWDTNSGANVLTF TGCGCCAGCAGCTGGGACACCAACTCTGGGGCCAACGTCCTGACTTTC
NA NA TRBJ2-7 TRBV4-1 CASSRPTAKESYEQYF TGCGCCAGCAGCCGTCCGACAGCTAAGGAGTCCTACGAGCAGTACTTC
NA TRBD1 TRBJ2-2 TRBV5-4 CASSRDRGNTGELFF TGTGCCAGCAGTCGGGACAGGGGGAACACCGGGGAGCTGTTTTTT
NA NA TRBJ2-7 TRBV11-1 CASSVVRGGPTYEQYF TGTGCCAGCAGCGTCGTGAGGGGGGGACCTACCTACGAGCAGTACTTC
NA TRBD1 TRBJ2-3 TRBV29-1 CSVVTGTGNTDTQYF TGCAGCGTGGTTACCGGGACAGGGAACACAGATACGCAGTATTTT
NA TRBD2 TRBJ2-1 TRBV4-1 CASSLDSGPYNEQFF TGCGCCAGCAGCCTTGATAGCGGGCCCTACAATGAGCAGTTCTTC
once TRBD1 TRBJ1-4 TRBV4-1 CASSQQGDEKLFF TGCGCCAGCAGCCAACAGGGGGATGAAAAACTGTTTTTT
NA TRBD2 TRBJ2-7 TRBV7-2 CASSAVAGGDYEQYF TGTGCCAGCAGCGCAGTAGCGGGAGGTGACTACGAGCAGTACTTC
NA NA TRBJ1-5 TRBV28 CASSPPPGTPQPQHF TGTGCCAGCAGTCCTCCCCCCGGGACACCTCAGCCCCAGCATTTT
NA TRBD1 TRBJ2-7 TRBV3-1/TRBV3-2 CASSPGQGGYEQYF TGTGCCAGCAGCCCGGGACAGGGTGGCTACGAGCAGTACTTC
NA TRBD2 TRBJ2-1 TRBV9 CASSGGLAGYNEQFF TGTGCCAGCAGCGGAGGACTAGCGGGATACAATGAGCAGTTCTTC
NA NA TRBJ2-7 TRBV6-2/TRBV6-3 CASSSTGPYEQYF TGTGCCAGCAGTAGTACAGGACCCTACGAGCAGTACTTC
few TRBD2 TRBJ2-7 TRBV7-6 CASSPGLAGLSGYEQYF TGTGCCAGCAGCCCGGGACTAGCGGGCCTATCGGGCTACGAGCAGTACTTC
NA NA TRBJ2-7 TRBV27 CASSLTGNSYEQYF TGTGCCAGCAGTTTAACCGGGAACTCCTACGAGCAGTACTTC